The text below deals with one TCR beta chain. Its target antigen remains unknown. This specimen belongs to a study of CXCR3-negative and CXCR3-positive naive CD8 T cells (dated by TCRdb to between 2017 and 2020). As for the study more broadly: In total, about 135 million TRB reads were obtained, corresponding to roughly 1.5 +/- 0.3 million reads per library. For the TRBV-TRBJ cluster analysis, the naive subsets came from 5 donors, while the memory cells came from 3 donors. Diversity and physicochemical repertoire analyses covered 10 to 11 donors pooled from two independent experiments.

For every CD8+ T cell subset, under 350,000 cells were flow-sorted straight into RLT lysis buffer, and each subset was sorted in triplicate. Naive CD8+ T cells were defined stringently as CD45RO-CCR7+CD27+CD95- to exclude memory contaminants. Peripheral blood mononuclear cells were isolated from buffy coats using standard density gradient centrifugation. A FACSAria III was used to flow-sort naive CXCR3-negative and CXCR3-positive CD8+ T cells. Total RNA was extracted from sorted cells using an RNeasy Mini Kit. The study at large found these results: Compared with CXCR3-negative naive cells, CXCR3-positive naive cells had TRB CDR3s with higher hydrophobicity (lower Kidera factor 4), lower energy, and higher strength and volume indices. Surface CD5, linked to self-reactivity in mice, was comparable between naive subsets; TCR interaction strength was therefore also inferred from TRB CDR3 physicochemical properties. Comparably high repertoire diversity was found in both naive subsets, whereas much lower repertoire diversity was found in memory CD8+ T cells. TRBV-TRBJ usage was similar between naive CXCR3-negative and CXCR3-positive cells from the same donor, while memory cells showed distinct patterns. Freshly isolated PBMCs were used for most assays because CXCR3 expression went down partially after cryopreservation.

Reading from cysteine to phenylalanine, the CDR3 counts 15 amino acids. A DNA sequence was not provided. CDR1 and CDR2 (SQVTM, ANQGSEA) derive from the germline V gene. Sequencing was performed on a NextSeq 550. The Human TCR Profiling Kit (MiLaboratory) was used to make UMI-labeled 5' RACE TRB cDNA libraries. cDNA synthesis used the entire amount of extracted RNA, and PCR amplification then used the entire amount of cDNA produced. Libraries were prepared in parallel with an identical number of PCR cycles. The study's own analysis went as follows. MIGEC and MiXCR extracted about 54,000 +/- 9,700 unique UMI-labeled TRB cDNA molecules per library, requiring at least two reads per UMI. On average, each library contained about 40,000 +/- 10,000 functional in-frame TRB CDR3 nucleotide clonotypes without stop codons. After downsampling to 5000 UMI-labeled TRB molecules per sample, diversity metrics such as normalized Shannon-Wiener and Chao1 were calculated in VDJtools. For the central five CDR3 residues, VDJtools calculated physicochemical properties weighted by clonotype size, namely interaction energy, strength, volume and Kidera factor 4. The reads, reprocessed by TCRdb, yield one row per CDR3 protein sequence and no DNA. TCRdb, rather than the study authors, made the V and J calls. The table for this sample shows 55,000 to 70,000 distinct CDR3 sequences. About 0.57% of the sample comes from the top ten.

The receptor was derived from a human donor in good health. Some clones in this sample may be carry-over from other donors' samples. Here the chain combines TRBV29-1 and TRBJ1-2; TCRdb picks TRBD1, but there is no DNA to check that call. Sequencing was performed on naive CXCR3+ CD8+ T cells from blood. The cell subset or site label here, explained by the study, means: CD45RO-CCR7+CD27+CD95- naive CD8+ T cells expressing CXCR3 (TNR3+). CDR3 protein: CSVEDLDRGFYGYTF.